One TCR beta chain is described in this entry. In its sample, this clone was seen once. Its specific antigen is unknown. Base qualities were left out, and no much larger clone turns up one base away. Repertoires were sampled repeatedly over the course of chemoradiotherapy, so clonal expansion could be followed in the tumor microenvironment. This sample was taken from a study of chemoradiotherapy in HPV16-positive cancers (dated by TCRdb to the early 2020s). Background for the entire study: Functional T-cell assays on cells from a couple of HPV16-positive patients defined candidate HPV-specific T-cell clones and common TCR motifs. The study asked whether T-cell immunity against the HPV oncoproteins E6 and E7 changes during chemoradiotherapy and whether it affects survival. TCR repertoires from roughly 87 patients with HPV-related cancers were then used to track the candidate HPV-specific TCRs and motifs. Study-wide conclusions, independent of this receptor: Expansion of candidate HPV-specific clones and E7-related TCR motifs was observed in the tumor microenvironment during treatment, whereas no such expansion was observed for non-HPV-specific T cells. The functional definition of HPV-specific T cells came from only two HPV16-positive patients, and the survival association was reported for HPV16-positive patients. Among HPV16-positive patients, expansion of HPV-responsive T cells during chemoradiotherapy was associated with better recurrence-free survival.

Library preparation employed the immunoSEQ multiplex PCR assay. The source is immuneACCESS, and TCRdb retained only in-frame sequences with V and J called. Part of the clones is not carried over; for the studies checked, unresolved V genes explain less than half of this, and the remainder is unexplained. A total of under 3,000 clones appear in this sample, around 80% of them only once. The ten largest clones add up to roughly two fifths of the sample. V ends up 4 bases short and J 7 bases short, with an unmatched junction base count of 14. The germline V gene (reference sequence) gives CDR1 as SEHNR and CDR2 as FQNEAQ. The CDR3 numbers 16 residues from cysteine through phenylalanine. Only CDR3 DNA remains: 48 bases, in frame from the first base.

The receptor comes from a human donor with HPV-associated anogenital cancer. The chain is assembled from TRBV7-9 and TRBJ1-1, with 8 middle bases fitting TRBD1. The sample consisted of tumor tissue, taken from a patient who underwent chemoradiotherapy. This receptor carries the CDR3 CASSSDRGQAHREAFF. The sequence in DNA is TGTGCCAGCAGCTCAGACCGGGGACAGGCCCACCGTGAAGCTTTCTTT.